This entry is about one T cell receptor (beta chain). The antigen is unknown. This entry is derived from a study of cytomegalovirus exposure and HLA in healthy donors. This CDR3 comprises 15 residues. CDR1 is LNHNV, CDR2 YYDKDF, per germline (reference sequence). Trimming cost V 1 base and J 2 bases, with 9 bases left between them. Study results and caveats: A later analysis reported that several of the most significant clusters appeared to be linked to common viral pathogens, among them Epstein-Barr virus.

The study ran its PCR with 60 Vbeta and 13 Jbeta primers. Profiling relied on immunoSEQ multiplex PCR, and the TCRdb table lists in-frame clones only, not all of them. The sample consists of about 120,000 clones, 80% of them appearing once. This sequence was found in a man aged 30 to 45 in good health and CMV-seronegative. The rearrangement uses TRBV15 and TRBJ1-5; weak D call: TRBD1 (6 bases). The sample consisted of PBMCs. The CDR3, as DNA: TGTGCCACCAGCAGAGTACAGGGAGGCAATCAGCCCCAGCATTTT. Amino acid sequence: CATSRVQGGNQPQHF.